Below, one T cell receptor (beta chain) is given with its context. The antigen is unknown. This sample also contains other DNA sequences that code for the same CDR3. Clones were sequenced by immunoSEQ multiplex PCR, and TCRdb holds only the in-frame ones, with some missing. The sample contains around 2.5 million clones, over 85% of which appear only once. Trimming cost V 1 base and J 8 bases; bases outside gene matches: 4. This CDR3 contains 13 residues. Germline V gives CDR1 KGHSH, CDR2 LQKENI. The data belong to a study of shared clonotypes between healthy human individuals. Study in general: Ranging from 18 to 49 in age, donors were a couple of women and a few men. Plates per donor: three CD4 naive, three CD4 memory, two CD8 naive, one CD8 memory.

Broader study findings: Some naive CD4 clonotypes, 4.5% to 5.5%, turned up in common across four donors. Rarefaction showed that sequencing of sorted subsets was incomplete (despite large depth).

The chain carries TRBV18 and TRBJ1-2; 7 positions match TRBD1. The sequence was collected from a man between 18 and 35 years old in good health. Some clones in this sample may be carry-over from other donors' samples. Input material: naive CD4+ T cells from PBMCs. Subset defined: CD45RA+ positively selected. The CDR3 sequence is CASSPRTGEGYTF. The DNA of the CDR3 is TGTGCCAGCTCACCACGTACAGGGGAAGGCTACACCTTC.